Sequencing of this TCR beta chain was carried out in a study of T cell responses to AZD1222 COVID-19 vaccine. Only in-frame clones appear in the TCRdb table, and some are missing; sequencing was by immunoSEQ multiplex PCR. The sample includes about 150,000 clones, 85% to 95% of them seen just once. As regards this clone: Its antigen is not known.

V lost 5 bases to trimming and J lost 2 bases; unmatched junction nucleotides: 3. The length of the CDR3 is 14 residues. Germline V gene data show CDR1 as SEHNR and CDR2 as FQNEAQ (reference sequence). Broader study findings: At baseline, seropositivity was found in only 5 to 7 AZD1222 recipients. White British people made up most donors, females outnumbered males, and clonal diversity was possibly underestimated. Reports say nearly half of spike-specific TCRs go after unmutated variant regions. At 160-218 and 743-854, vaccine-associated CD4 TCRs were dominant, and they spanned spike.

The receptor was isolated from an adult in good health. Material: peripheral blood, obtained on day 0 of AZD1222 vaccination. The V gene is TRBV7-9, the J gene TRBJ2-7; 10 bases match TRBD1. The CDR3 is CASSQGTGAYEQYF. Here the CDR3 DNA reads TGTGCCAGCAGCCAAGGGACAGGGGCCTACGAGCAGTACTTC.